A selection of T cell receptor beta chains follows, all from one sample in a study of regulatory T cells in long-lasting Graves disease. Each CDR3 protein gets one entry after TCRdb re-called the multiplex PCR reads with MiXCR. The sample includes 450,000 to 700,000 distinct CDR3 sequences, roughly 12% of them seen just once. A further study also used this sample, focusing on T cells in Graves' hyperthyroidism and ophthalmopathy.

Sequencing was performed on peripheral blood mononuclear cells (PBMCs), taken at new diagnosis, from a patient treated with antithyroid drugs. The receptors were sampled from a man in his thirties or forties with Graves disease. Both conserved end residues are part of each CDR3. A D gene is named only where the DNA matches it firmly. Size tells how often a clone was seen (once, few, many) or the class of an expanded clone, and some rows leave it out.

d_call: NA; j_call: TRBJ1-5; v_call: TRBV27; clone_size: few; cdr3_aa: CASSPGTVYSNQPQHF; cdr3_nt: TGTGCCAGCAGTCCAGGAACGGTTTATAGCAATCAGCCCCAGCATTTT
d_call: NA; j_call: TRBJ2-1; v_call: TRBV19; clone_size: many; cdr3_aa: CASSIIRETDNEQFF; cdr3_nt: TGTGCCAGTAGTATAATTCGGGAGACGGACAATGAGCAGTTCTTC
d_call: NA; j_call: TRBJ2-1; v_call: TRBV18; clone_size: NA; cdr3_aa: CASSPDYAFSYNEQFF; cdr3_nt: TGTGCCAGCTCACCAGACTATGCTTTCTCCTACAATGAGCAGTTCTTC
d_call: NA; j_call: TRBJ2-2; v_call: TRBV5-6; clone_size: few; cdr3_aa: CASSLVGGELTGELFF; cdr3_nt: TGTGCCAGCAGCTTGGTGGGGGGAGAGCTCACCGGGGAGCTGTTTTTT
d_call: TRBD1; j_call: TRBJ2-7; v_call: TRBV30; clone_size: many; cdr3_aa: CAWSSGQGAYEQYF; cdr3_nt: TGTGCCTGGAGTTCGGGACAGGGCGCCTACGAGCAGTACTTC
d_call: NA; j_call: TRBJ2-3; v_call: TRBV19; clone_size: NA; cdr3_aa: CASSPPPAQYF; cdr3_nt: TGTGCCAGTAGTCCTCCACCGGCGCAGTATTTT
d_call: NA; j_call: TRBJ2-3; v_call: TRBV6-2/TRBV6-3; clone_size: many; cdr3_aa: CASSDDGLPPPTDTQYF; cdr3_nt: TGTGCCAGCAGTGACGATGGACTGCCCCCCCCCACGGATACGCAGTATTTT
d_call: NA; j_call: TRBJ1-2; v_call: TRBV30; clone_size: many; cdr3_aa: CAWSSRGIGYTF; cdr3_nt: TGTGCCTGGAGTTCTAGGGGAATTGGCTACACCTTC
d_call: TRBD2; j_call: TRBJ2-1; v_call: TRBV12-3/TRBV12-4; clone_size: many; cdr3_aa: CASSFRLAPAFLFNEQFF; cdr3_nt: TGTGCCAGCAGTTTCCGACTAGCCCCAGCCTTCCTATTCAATGAGCAGTTCTTC
d_call: NA; j_call: TRBJ1-1; v_call: TRBV20-1; clone_size: many; cdr3_aa: CSTSGGMNTEAFF; cdr3_nt: TGCAGTACATCCGGGGGGATGAACACTGAAGCTTTCTTT
d_call: NA; j_call: TRBJ2-5; v_call: TRBV19; clone_size: many; cdr3_aa: CASTLGGGETQYF; cdr3_nt: TGTGCCAGCACGCTCGGTGGGGGAGAGACCCAGTACTTC
d_call: NA; j_call: TRBJ2-7; v_call: TRBV4-2; clone_size: NA; cdr3_aa: CASSQEAGQGKLLYF; cdr3_nt: TGTGCCAGCAGCCAAGAGGCGGGGCAGGGAAAGTTACTGTACTTC
d_call: TRBD1; j_call: TRBJ1-4; v_call: TRBV12-3/TRBV12-4; clone_size: many; cdr3_aa: CASSSTDRGREKLFF; cdr3_nt: TGTGCCAGCAGTTCAACCGACAGGGGGAGAGAAAAACTGTTTTTT
d_call: TRBD1; j_call: TRBJ2-1; v_call: TRBV5-4; clone_size: NA; cdr3_aa: CATGGQGNVNEQFF; cdr3_nt: TGTGCCACCGGAGGACAGGGGAACGTGAATGAGCAGTTCTTC
d_call: NA; j_call: TRBJ1-6; v_call: TRBV20-1; clone_size: few; cdr3_aa: CSASSSYNSPLHF; cdr3_nt: TGCAGTGCTAGCAGCTCCTATAATTCACCCCTCCACTTT
d_call: NA; j_call: TRBJ2-5; v_call: TRBV2; clone_size: many; cdr3_aa: CASSFLAGDGETQYF; cdr3_nt: TGTGCCAGCAGCTTCCTTGCCGGGGACGGGGAGACCCAGTACTTC
d_call: NA; j_call: TRBJ2-1; v_call: TRBV5-1; clone_size: many; cdr3_aa: CASSLETQGGREQFF; cdr3_nt: TGCGCCAGCAGCTTGGAGACCCAAGGGGGACGTGAGCAGTTCTTC
d_call: NA; j_call: TRBJ2-5; v_call: TRBV15; clone_size: few; cdr3_aa: CATSWGRAEETQYF; cdr3_nt: TGTGCCACCTCGTGGGGAAGAGCGGAAGAGACCCAGTACTTC
d_call: TRBD1; j_call: TRBJ1-1; v_call: TRBV7-2; clone_size: many; cdr3_aa: CASSPVGRGPEIMNTEAFF; cdr3_nt: TGTGCCAGCAGCCCCGTGGGAAGGGGGCCCGAGATTATGAACACTGAAGCTTTCTTT
d_call: NA; j_call: TRBJ2-5; v_call: TRBV11-2; clone_size: many; cdr3_aa: CASSLLGLVQETQYF; cdr3_nt: TGTGCCAGCAGCTTATTAGGATTGGTCCAAGAGACCCAGTACTTC
d_call: NA; j_call: TRBJ1-5; v_call: TRBV20-1; clone_size: NA; cdr3_aa: CSARETGNQPQHF; cdr3_nt: TGCAGTGCTAGGGAGACGGGTAATCAGCCCCAGCATTTT
d_call: NA; j_call: TRBJ2-3; v_call: TRBV5-1; clone_size: many; cdr3_aa: CASSLEVTDTQYF; cdr3_nt: TGCGCCAGCAGCTTGGAGGTCACAGATACGCAGTATTTT
d_call: NA; j_call: TRBJ1-2; v_call: TRBV29-1; clone_size: few; cdr3_aa: CSVVHTSNYGYTF; cdr3_nt: TGCAGCGTTGTACATACCTCTAACTATGGCTACACCTTC
d_call: TRBD1; j_call: TRBJ2-1; v_call: TRBV20-1; clone_size: many; cdr3_aa: CSARAGQGYNEQFF; cdr3_nt: TGCAGTGCTAGAGCGGGACAGGGATACAATGAGCAGTTCTTC